This T cell receptor (beta chain) appears in the sequencing data of a study of T cell responses to AZD1222 COVID-19 vaccine. This table comes from immunoSEQ multiplex PCR, and its TCRdb copy is limited to in-frame clones, with some not included. The table has about 110,000 clones, 75% to 95% seen once. The CDR3 has 13 residues. V was pared by 0 bases and J by 7 bases, with 10 bases between. CDR1 is SGHRS and CDR2 is YFSETQ in the germline V gene. This sample comprised peripheral blood, obtained 28 days after the second AZD1222 dose. The clonotype was recovered from an adult who received the AZD1222 COVID-19 vaccine. The chain employs TRBV5-1 and TRBJ1-1; no clear D gene. CDR3 coding DNA: TGCGCCAGCAGCTTGGGTCGGCAGAATGAAGCTTTCTTT. Protein product: CASSLGRQNEAFF.